One and the same sample provided the 24 T cell receptor beta chains below, sequenced in a study of T cells in women clearing cervical HPV infection. Repertoires were generated with immunoSEQ multiplex PCR, while TCRdb's copy carries only in-frame clones and drops some. This sample lists over 25,000 clones; its ten largest clones have 20% to 25%. Sequencing was performed on blood buffy coat. The receptors come from a woman aged 18-70 years with a cervical HPV16 infection that either progressed to CIN3+ or cleared (not recorded which).

A note on this clone: The sequenced fragment ends 3 residues before the CDR3 boundary, so the rest is inferred from the germline J gene. V usage is TRBV19 and J usage is TRBJ1-1; perhaps TRBD1 as D (5 bases). CDR3 size: 13 residues. Germline values: CDR1 LNHDA, CDR2 SQIVND (reference sequence). V was pared by 5 bases and J by 7 bases, with 14 bases between. The part of the CDR3 DNA that was read is TGTGCCAGTAGTCGGGCAGGGCTAGTTGAA. Its translation: CASSRAGLVE. The entire CDR3 is CASSRAGLVEAFF.

CDR3 DNA (partial): TGTGCCAGCAGCCTGGGGACTAGCGGGGATACG. It specifies CASSLGTSGDT. The CDR3 as a whole reads CASSLGTSGDTQYF. V and J are TRBV7-3 and TRBJ2-3, with TRBD2 matching over 12 bases. The observed sequence ends 3 residues before the CDR3 terminus, with the missing tail filled in from the germline J gene. This CDR3 region has 14 residues. V trimming: 5 bases; J trimming: 6 bases; junction bases outside the gene matches: 3. Looked up from germline, CDR1 is SGHTA and CDR2 is FQGTGA.

With regard to this clone: The read falls 3 residues short of the CDR3 end, and the missing part is taken from the germline J gene. The chain combines TRBV5-4 with TRBJ2-1; 10 positions agree with TRBD1. The CDR3 covers 16 residues. With 0 bases clipped from V and 4 bases from J, the junction kept 4 bases outside the gene matches. Germline CDR1 reads SGHNT; CDR2 reads YYREEE (reference sequence). CDR3 residues: CASSLAGTGVYNEQFF. The part of the CDR3 DNA that was read is TGTGCCAGCAGCTTGGCCGGGACAGGGGTTTACAATGAG.

As for this clone: With the read ending 3 residues before the CDR3 end, the germline J gene is used to fill in that end. The rearrangement uses TRBV19 and TRBJ2-3; 9 nucleotides match TRBD1. This CDR3 contains 15 residues. V was clipped by 4 bases and J by 3 bases; unmatched bases: 5. Per the germline V gene, CDR1 is LNHDA and CDR2 is SQIVND (reference sequence). Incomplete CDR3 DNA: TGTGCCAGTAGTACCCCGGGACAGGGTACAGATACG. As protein: CASSTPGQGTDT. The CDR3 as a whole reads CASSTPGQGTDTQYF.

A word on this clone: The CDR3 goes on 3 residues after the read ends, and that part is filled in from the germline J gene. The V call is TRBV30, the J call TRBJ2-5, with 8 bases matching TRBD2. This CDR3 is built from 13 residues. The germline V gene has CDR1 GTSNPN and CDR2 SVGIG (reference sequence). The ends lost 3 bases at V and 2 bases at J; junction bases unmatched: 2. The CDR3 loop is CAWRGTRQETQYF. CDR3 bases read: TGTGCCTGGAGAGGGACTAGACAAGAGACC.

Turning to this clone: The sequence runs out 3 residues before the end of the CDR3; the remainder is reconstructed from the germline J gene. This chain uses TRBV7-3 with TRBJ2-1; possible D gene TRBD2, 6 bases. CDR3 size: 15 residues. Germline V gene lookup returns CDR1 SGHTA and CDR2 FQGTGA. Between the trimmed V and J ends, which lost 5 bases and 5 bases, there was a span of 16 bases. CDR3 sequence reads: CASSPPGLGNNEQFF. The covered CDR3 bases are TGTGCCAGCAGCCCCCCGGGACTGGGGAACAATGAG.

Comment on this clone: The read ends 3 residues shy of where the CDR3 ends; the end is completed using the germline J gene. The rearrangement uses TRBV7-3 and TRBJ2-1, with D uncertain. This CDR3 is 13 amino acids long. V dropped 1 base and J dropped 9 bases, with 10 bases sitting between them. Germline loops: CDR1 SGHTA, CDR2 FQGTGA. The CDR3 here is CASSLMVSGEQFF. CDR3 DNA, as far as it was read: TGTGCCAGCAGCTTAATGGTCTCCGGTGAG.

About this clone itself: The CDR3 end is not reached by the read, which stops 3 residues before it; the germline J gene fills it in. The genes are TRBV5-1 and TRBJ2-2, with D perhaps TRBD2 (6 bases). The CDR3 spans 15 residues. Germline CDR1 reads SGHRS; CDR2 reads YFSETQ. Trimming cost V 0 bases and J 2 bases, with 8 bases left between them. CDR3 residues: CASSLAGLNTGELFF. CDR3 bases read: TGCGCCAGCAGCTTGGCCGGACTAAACACCGGGGAG. The full variable domain, rest sourced from reference TRBV5-1 and TRBJ2-2, is KAGVTQTPRYLIKTRGQQVTLSCSPISGHRSVSWYQQTPGQGLQFLFEYFSETQRNKGNFPGRFSGRQFSNSRSEMNVSTLELGDSALYLCASSLAGLNTGELFFGEGSRLTVL.

Regarding this clone: The observed sequence ends 3 residues before the CDR3 terminus, with the missing tail filled in from the germline J gene. This rearrangement joins TRBV7-9 to TRBJ1-1; D gene ambiguous. The germline gives CDR1 SEHNR, CDR2 FQNEAQ (reference sequence). The CDR3 runs to 12 residues. The CDR3 loop is CASSLAQREAFF. The covered CDR3 bases are TGTGCCAGCAGCTTAGCACAGAGGGAA.

Considering frequency, this clone is medium-sized (0.01 to 0.1%). The missing CDR3 end, 3 residues past where the read stops, is filled in from the germline J gene. The rearrangement uses TRBV6-1 and TRBJ2-7; 7 bases agree with TRBD1. Germline V gene data show CDR1 as MNHNS and CDR2 as SASEGT. This CDR3 has 15 amino acids. Germline trimming cut 1 base from V and 4 bases from J; bases unmatched to any gene: 7. The CDR3 here is CASSEEPGGGYEQYF. CDR3 DNA (partial): TGTGCCAGCAGTGAAGAGCCAGGGGGTGGGTACGAG.

About this clone itself: The read finishes 3 residues shy of the CDR3 end, and the germline J gene is used to complete it. Different DNA sequences within this sample yield the same CDR3. The chain recombines TRBV30 with TRBJ2-3, with D possibly matching TRBD2 (7 bases). Germline lookup yields CDR1 GTSNPN and CDR2 SVGIG (reference sequence). The CDR3 contains 12 residues. CDR3 DNA, as far as it was read: TGTGCCTGGAGTGGGGGGCGGGAGACG. It specifies CAWSGGRET. The entire CDR3 protein is CAWSGGRETQYF.

CDR3 in amino acids: CASSFGGDFHYEQYF. The sequenced CDR3 bases are TGTGCCAGCAGCTTCGGAGGGGACTTTCACTACGAG. This chain links TRBV7-6 with TRBJ2-7, with D maybe TRBD2 (6 bases). The read falls 3 residues short of the CDR3 end, and the missing part is taken from the germline J gene. V shed 3 bases and J shed 3 bases, with 15 bases lying between them. Germline values: CDR1 SGHVS, CDR2 FNYEAQ. The CDR3 covers 15 residues.

Details on this clone: The sequence runs out 3 residues before the end of the CDR3; the remainder is reconstructed from the germline J gene. V and J are TRBV19 and TRBJ1-2; D is possibly TRBD1 (6 bases). The CDR3 contains 17 residues. Per the germline V gene, CDR1 is LNHDA and CDR2 is SQIVND (reference sequence). V lost 3 bases to trimming and J lost 3 bases, with 20 bases between them. CDR3 bases read: TGTGCCAGTAGTATTGGATGGAATCGACAGGAGCACTATGGC. This codes for CASSIGWNRQEHYG. The full CDR3 protein is CASSIGWNRQEHYGYTF.

Turning to this clone: The sequenced fragment ends 3 residues before the CDR3 boundary, so the rest is inferred from the germline J gene. The rearrangement uses TRBV12-3 or TRBV12-4 and TRBJ2-7, with D unresolved. This CDR3 region has 14 residues. Trimming removed 3 bases from V and 2 bases from J, with 11 bases in between. The CDR3 sequence: CASSFGGQPYEQYF. Incomplete CDR3 DNA: TGTGCCAGCAGTTTTGGTGGGCAGCCCTACGAG.

A note on this clone: The read halts 3 residues ahead of the CDR3 end, with the missing end drawn from the germline J gene. J is TRBJ2-1 and V is TRBV19; 10 bases align to TRBD2. Germline V gene lookup returns CDR1 LNHDA and CDR2 SQIVND (reference sequence). The junction had 8 bases not matched to a gene; V was cut back by 5 bases and J by 7 bases. The CDR3 sequence is 15 residues long. The CDR3 loop is CASSVLAGAKNEQFF. The CDR3 bases that were read are TGTGCCAGTAGTGTCCTAGCGGGAGCGAAGAATGAG.

As for this clone: Sequencing ends 3 residues short of the CDR3 end; the germline J gene provides the rest. The rearrangement links TRBV14 to TRBJ1-3, with TRBD1 identical over 7 bases. The J segment lost 1 base and the V segment lost 4 bases, leaving 4 bases of the junction unmatched. The CDR3 consists of 15 residues. Germline CDR1 reads SGHDN; CDR2 reads FVKESK. The covered CDR3 bases are TGTGCCAGCAGCCTGAGGGGGCGGTCTGGAAACACC. Residues: CASSLRGRSGNT. The whole CDR3 is CASSLRGRSGNTIYF. The full variable domain, completed using reference TRBV14 and TRBJ1-3, is EAGVTQFPSHSVIEKGQTVTLRCDPISGHDNLYWYRRVMGKEIKFLLHFVKESKQDESGMPNNRFLAERTGGTYSTLKVQPAELEDSGVYFCASSLRGRSGNTIYFGEGSWLTVV.

Comments on this clone: The read gets to within 3 residues of the CDR3 end, and the germline J gene fills in the rest. The chain links TRBV5-1 to TRBJ1-1; 7 bases align to TRBD1. The CDR3 is 15 residues long. Germline V CDR1 and CDR2: SGHRS, YFSETQ. J was trimmed by 0 bases and V by 3 bases; bases with no gene match: 5. The CDR3: CASSWRTGVNTEAFF. CDR3 bases read: TGCGCCAGCAGCTGGAGAACAGGGGTGAACACTGAA. Looking up the rest from reference TRBV5-1 and TRBJ1-1 gives the full variable domain: KAGVTQTPRYLIKTRGQQVTLSCSPISGHRSVSWYQQTPGQGLQFLFEYFSETQRNKGNFPGRFSGRQFSNSRSEMNVSTLELGDSALYLCASSWRTGVNTEAFFGQGTRLTVV.

Regarding this clone: The read terminates 3 residues before the CDR3 end, so the remaining end is supplied by the germline J gene. The V and J genes are TRBV20-1 and TRBJ2-4, with D possibly TRBD1 on 5 matching bases. V was pared by 5 bases and J by 2 bases, with 10 bases between. Germline CDR1 DFQATT, CDR2 SNEGSKA (reference sequence). The CDR3 covers 13 residues. The CDR3 sequence: CSAVTDTKNIQYF. The sequenced CDR3 bases are TGCAGTGCTGTGACAGACACCAAAAACATT.

Regarding this clone: The DNA ends 3 residues before the CDR3 does, and the rest of the CDR3 is filled in from the germline J gene. The chain is built from TRBV18 and TRBJ2-7; D is undetermined. CDR3 length equals 13 residues. Germline values: CDR1 KGHSH, CDR2 LQKENI. Trimming took off 2 bases at V and 6 bases at J, with 11 bases between the two ends. The CDR3 sequence is CASSPKGSGEQYF. The part of the CDR3 DNA that was read is TGTGCCAGCTCACCAAAAGGGTCCGGCGAG.

A note on this clone: The read halts 3 residues ahead of the CDR3 end, with the missing end drawn from the germline J gene. This chain links TRBV19 with TRBJ2-2, with D possibly being TRBD2 (5 bases). Germline V gene sequence: CDR1 LNHDA, CDR2 SQIVND (reference sequence). The CDR3 length is 15 residues. The DNA read from the CDR3 is TGTGCCAGTAGTAGCAACAGCGGTGGCAATGAAAAG. This translates into CASSSNSGGNEK. In full, the CDR3 reads CASSSNSGGNEKLFF.

The CDR3 loop is CASSRSGATQYF. CDR3 DNA (partial): TGTGCCAGCAGTCGTAGCGGGGCGACC. V usage is TRBV7-2 and J usage is TRBJ2-5, with 8 nucleotides matching TRBD2. The missing CDR3 end, 3 residues past where the read stops, is filled in from the germline J gene. CDR1 and CDR2 from the germline V gene are SGHTA and FQGNSA. This CDR3 is 12 amino acids long. Trimming cost V 6 bases and J 7 bases; bases outside gene matches: 4.

Note on this clone: The read comes to an end 3 residues before the CDR3 does, leaving the germline J gene to fill in the end. V is TRBV20-1 and J is TRBJ2-1; TRBD2 matches 12 bases. Germline assignment: CDR1 DFQATT and CDR2 SNEGSKA (reference sequence). CDR3 length: 16 amino acids. V was clipped by 5 bases and J by 3 bases; unmatched bases: 8. This CDR3 is CSARQRGLAGYNEQFF. The part of the CDR3 DNA that was read is TGCAGTGCTCGACAAAGGGGACTAGCGGGCTACAATGAG.

Comments on this clone: The CDR3 extends 3 residues past the end of the read, so its final part is completed from the germline J gene. The chain links TRBV5-6 to TRBJ2-3; a possible D gene is TRBD1 (5 bases). Trimming shortened V by 1 base and J by 5 bases, and 14 bases separated the two germline ends. The CDR3 contains 15 residues. Germline-derived CDR1 and CDR2 are SGHDT and YYEEEE. Incomplete CDR3 DNA: TGTGCCAGCAGCTTGTTAAGCCAGGGAAGAGATACG. Translation: CASSLLSQGRDT. The whole CDR3 sequence is CASSLLSQGRDTQYF.

In regard to this clone: The read falls 3 residues short of the CDR3 end, and the missing part is taken from the germline J gene. V gene TRBV7-3 combines with J gene TRBJ1-1; D is uncertain. The CDR3 extends over 13 amino acids. CDR1 is SGHTA, CDR2 FQGTGA, per germline. V lost 4 bases, J lost 0 bases, and 6 bases lay in between. The CDR3 bases that were read are TGTGCCAGCAGCTCTATTATGAACACTGAA. Translating it yields CASSSIMNTE. The whole CDR3 protein is CASSSIMNTEAFF.